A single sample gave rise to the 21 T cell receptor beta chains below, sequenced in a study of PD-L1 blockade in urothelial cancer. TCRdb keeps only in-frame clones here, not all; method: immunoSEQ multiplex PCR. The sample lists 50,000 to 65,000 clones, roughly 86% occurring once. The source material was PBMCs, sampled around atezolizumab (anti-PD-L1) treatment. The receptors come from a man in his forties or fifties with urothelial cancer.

CDR3 bases: TGCGCCAGCAGCTTGAGCTCCCAATCCAATGAGCAGTTCTTC. Translating gives CASSLSSQSNEQFF. The V gene is TRBV5-1, the J gene TRBJ2-1; D ambiguous. Per the germline V gene, CDR1 is SGHRS and CDR2 is YFSETQ. V was clipped by 1 base and J by 6 bases, with 11 bases between them. The CDR3 spans 14 residues.

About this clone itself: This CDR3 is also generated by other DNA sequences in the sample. The chain's CDR3 is CASSLPNPGELFF. The CDR3, as DNA: TGCGCCAGCAGTTTGCCAAATCCCGGGGAGCTGTTTTTT. The chain links TRBV5-1 to TRBJ2-2; D is unclear. V lost 5 bases to trimming and J lost 6 bases, with 11 bases between them. Germline V gene lookup returns CDR1 SGHRS and CDR2 YFSETQ. CDR3 length: 13 amino acids. The variable domain in full, completed from reference TRBV5-1 and TRBJ2-2, reads KAGVTQTPRYLIKTRGQQVTLSCSPISGHRSVSWYQQTPGQGLQFLFEYFSETQRNKGNFPGRFSGRQFSNSRSEMNVSTLELGDSALYLCASSLPNPGELFFGEGSRLTVL.

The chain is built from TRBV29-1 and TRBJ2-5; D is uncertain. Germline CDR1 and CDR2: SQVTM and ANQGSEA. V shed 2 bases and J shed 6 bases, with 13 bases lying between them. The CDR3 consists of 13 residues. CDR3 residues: CSVEHSQGKTQYF. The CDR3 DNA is TGCAGCGTTGAACACAGCCAAGGAAAGACCCAGTACTTC.

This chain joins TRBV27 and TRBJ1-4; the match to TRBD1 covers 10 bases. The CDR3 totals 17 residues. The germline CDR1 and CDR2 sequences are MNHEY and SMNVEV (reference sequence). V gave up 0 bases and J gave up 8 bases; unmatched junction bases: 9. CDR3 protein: CASSLSFRDRGGEKLFF. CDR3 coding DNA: TGTGCCAGCAGTTTATCGTTCCGGGACAGGGGTGGCGAAAAACTGTTTTTT.

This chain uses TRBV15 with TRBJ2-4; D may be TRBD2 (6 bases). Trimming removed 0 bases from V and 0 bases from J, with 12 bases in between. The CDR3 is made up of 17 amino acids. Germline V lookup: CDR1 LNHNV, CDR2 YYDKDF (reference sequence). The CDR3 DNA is TGTGCCACCAGCAGAGATTACGGGGGTCTAGCCAAAAACATTCAGTACTTC. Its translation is CATSRDYGGLAKNIQYF.

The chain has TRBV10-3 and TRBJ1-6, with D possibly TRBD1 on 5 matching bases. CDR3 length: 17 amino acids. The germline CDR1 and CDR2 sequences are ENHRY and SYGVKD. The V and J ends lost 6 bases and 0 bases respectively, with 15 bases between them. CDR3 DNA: TGTGCCATCAGAGCCACAGGCCCCGGCTCCTATAATTCACCCCTCCACTTT. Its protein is CAIRATGPGSYNSPLHF.

The CDR3 is CASGTGRETQYF. As DNA, the CDR3 is TGTGCCAGCGGGACAGGCCGGGAGACCCAGTACTTC. V and J are TRBV27 and TRBJ2-5; 8 positions match TRBD1. The CDR3 totals 12 residues. Per the germline V gene, CDR1 is MNHEY and CDR2 is SMNVEV (reference sequence). Trimming cost V 8 bases and J 5 bases; bases outside gene matches: 4.

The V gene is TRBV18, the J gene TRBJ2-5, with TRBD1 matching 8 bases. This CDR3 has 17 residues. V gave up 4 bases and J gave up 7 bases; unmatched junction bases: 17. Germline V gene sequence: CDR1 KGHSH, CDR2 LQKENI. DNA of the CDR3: TGTGCCAGCTCACATTCCGCGACAGGGGTAATCTATGGGACCCAGTACTTC. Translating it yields CASSHSATGVIYGTQYF.

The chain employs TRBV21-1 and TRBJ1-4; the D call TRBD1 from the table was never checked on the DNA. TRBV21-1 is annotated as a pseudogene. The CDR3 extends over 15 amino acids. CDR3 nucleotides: TGTGCCAGCAGCAAAGTGGGCAGGGATGTTGGAAAACTGTTTTTT. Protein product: CASSKVGRDVGKLFF.

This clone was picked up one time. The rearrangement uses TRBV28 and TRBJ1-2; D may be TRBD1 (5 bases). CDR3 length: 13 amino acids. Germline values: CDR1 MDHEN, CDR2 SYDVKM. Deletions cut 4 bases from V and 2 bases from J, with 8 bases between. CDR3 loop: CASSSGGNYGYTF. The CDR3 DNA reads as TGTGCCAGCAGTTCCGGGGGGAACTATGGCTACACCTTC.

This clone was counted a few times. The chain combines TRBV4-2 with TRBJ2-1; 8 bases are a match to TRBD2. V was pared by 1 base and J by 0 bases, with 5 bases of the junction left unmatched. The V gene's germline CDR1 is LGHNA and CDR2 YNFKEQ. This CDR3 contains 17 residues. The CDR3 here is CASSQGLASSSYNEQFF. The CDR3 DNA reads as TGTGCCAGCAGCCAAGGACTAGCGAGCTCCTCCTACAATGAGCAGTTCTTC.

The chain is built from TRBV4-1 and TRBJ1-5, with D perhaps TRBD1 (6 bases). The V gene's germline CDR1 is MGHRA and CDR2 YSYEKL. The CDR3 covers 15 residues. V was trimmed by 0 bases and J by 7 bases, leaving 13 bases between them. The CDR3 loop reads CASSQDHRGGQPQHF. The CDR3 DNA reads TGCGCCAGCAGCCAAGACCATAGGGGGGGACAGCCCCAGCATTTT.

CDR3 coding DNA: TGTGCCAGCAGCCCCCGGGACAGGGGGTTAGAGGGCTACACCTTC. Its translation: CASSPRDRGLEGYTF. The rearrangement uses TRBV6-5 and TRBJ1-2; the match to TRBD1 covers 11 bases. This CDR3 is 15 amino acids long. Losses at the gene ends were 6 bases for V and 8 bases for J; bases not matched to a gene: 11. The germline CDR1 and CDR2 sequences are MNHEY and SVGAGI.

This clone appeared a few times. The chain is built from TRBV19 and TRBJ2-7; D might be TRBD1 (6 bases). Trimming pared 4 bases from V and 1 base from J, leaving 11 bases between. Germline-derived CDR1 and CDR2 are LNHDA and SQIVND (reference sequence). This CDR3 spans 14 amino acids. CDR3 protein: CASSTFRGSYEQYF. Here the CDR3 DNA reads TGTGCCAGTAGTACGTTCAGGGGATCCTACGAGCAGTACTTC.

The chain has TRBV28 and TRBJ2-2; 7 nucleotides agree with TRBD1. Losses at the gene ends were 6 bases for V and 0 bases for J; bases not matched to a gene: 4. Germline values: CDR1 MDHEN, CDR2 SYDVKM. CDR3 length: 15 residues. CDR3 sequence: CASRAGTANTGELFF. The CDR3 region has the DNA TGTGCCAGCAGAGCCGGGACAGCGAACACCGGGGAGCTGTTTTTT.

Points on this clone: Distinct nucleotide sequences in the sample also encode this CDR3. The CDR3 DNA reads TGTGCCAGCAGTTCTAGCGGGAGAAGCTACAATGAGCAGTTCTTC. The encoded protein is CASSSSGRSYNEQFF. J is TRBJ2-1 and V is TRBV11-3, with 10 nucleotides matching TRBD2. The CDR3 is 15 residues long. With V trimmed by 6 bases and J by 3 bases, 5 bases remained unmatched. The germline V gene has CDR1 SGHNT and CDR2 YENEEA.

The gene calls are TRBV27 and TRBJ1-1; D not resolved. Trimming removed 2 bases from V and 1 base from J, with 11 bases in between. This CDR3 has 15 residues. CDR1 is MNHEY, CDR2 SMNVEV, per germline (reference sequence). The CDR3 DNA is TGTGCCAGCAGTTTAATGGCAGTTGGGAACACTGAAGCTTTCTTT. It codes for CASSLMAVGNTEAFF.

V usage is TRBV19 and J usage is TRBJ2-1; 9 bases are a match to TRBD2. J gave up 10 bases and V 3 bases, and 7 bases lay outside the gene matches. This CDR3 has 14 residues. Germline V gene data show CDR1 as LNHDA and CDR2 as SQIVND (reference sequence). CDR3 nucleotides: TGTGCCAGTAGTATCGTCCCCAGCGGGGGGGAGCAGTTCTTC. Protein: CASSIVPSGGEQFF.

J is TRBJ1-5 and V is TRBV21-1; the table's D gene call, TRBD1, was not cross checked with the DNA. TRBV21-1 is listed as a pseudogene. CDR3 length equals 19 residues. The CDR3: CASSKVDRNAHNSNQPQHF. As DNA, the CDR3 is TGTGCCAGCAGCAAAGTAGACAGGAACGCCCATAATAGCAATCAGCCCCAGCATTTT.

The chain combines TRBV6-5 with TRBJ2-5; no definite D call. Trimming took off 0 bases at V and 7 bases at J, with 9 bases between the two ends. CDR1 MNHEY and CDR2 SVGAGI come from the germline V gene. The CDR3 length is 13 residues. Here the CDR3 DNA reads TGTGCCAGCAGTTACTCGAAAGCTCGGACCCAGTACTTC. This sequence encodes CASSYSKARTQYF.

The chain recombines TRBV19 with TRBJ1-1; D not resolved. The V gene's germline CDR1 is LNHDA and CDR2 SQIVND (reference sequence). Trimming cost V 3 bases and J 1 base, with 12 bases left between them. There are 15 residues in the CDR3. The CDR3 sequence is CASSITGAKNTEAFF. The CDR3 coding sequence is TGTGCCAGTAGTATCACCGGAGCAAAGAACACTGAAGCTTTCTTT.